This T cell receptor (beta chain) is from a study of blood T cell repertoires in COVID-19. Study-wide background: T cells, B-cell-depleted T cells, or PBMCs supplied cDNA or gDNA.

Using immunoSEQ multiplex PCR, the repertoire was profiled, and TCRdb retains in-frame clones only, with some absent. The sample contains 300,000 to 450,000 clones, roughly 86% of which appear only once. J gave up 11 bases and V 0 bases, and 8 bases lay outside the gene matches. The CDR3 sequence is 14 residues long. The V gene's germline CDR1 is LNHNV and CDR2 YYDKDF (reference sequence). This TCR came from a woman in her twenties or thirties with COVID-19, enrolled during active disease. The source material was peripheral blood. V usage is TRBV15 and J usage is TRBJ1-1; 8 bases fit TRBD1. In DNA form, the CDR3 reads TGTGCCACCAGCAGAGATCCGGTACAGGGGGACGCTTTCTTT. Its translation: CATSRDPVQGDAFF.